There are a few counts of the clone carrying this T cell receptor beta chain. The antigen is undetermined. This sample stems from a study of CD4 T cells in relation to SARS-CoV-2 and coronaviruses. Study overall: Negative control cultures got HIV-1 Nef peptides or no peptide.

Trimming took 5 bases from V and 7 from J; bases not matched to a gene: 5. The CDR3 consists of 14 residues. Per germline, CDR1 KGHSH and CDR2 LQKENI. The unexposed donors gave CD4+ T cells in about 2011-2019, prior to COVID-19. The cells were cultured for under twelve days before CD4+ T cells were isolated. As cell numbers allowed, unexposed-donor CD4+ T cells faced SARS-CoV-2 S/N and four cold-coronavirus spikes. Using immunoSEQ multiplex PCR, the repertoire was profiled, and TCRdb retains in-frame clones only, with some absent. The table has 26,000 or so clones, roughly 73% seen once; the top ten hold 18%.

The rearrangement uses TRBV18 and TRBJ1-5; TRBD1 aligns across 10 bases. The TCR was taken from a human donor in good health. Sequenced: CD4+ T cells from PBMCs, cultured in vitro. For the CDR3, the DNA is TGTGCCAGCTCAGGGACAGGGGTAGGGCAGCCCCAGCATTTT. This translates into CASSGTGVGQPQHF.